This T cell receptor (beta chain) comes out of a study of T-cell memory formation after mild COVID-19. Study context: TCR clusters were mostly donor specific.

This clonotype was seen a few times. Its antigen remains unidentified. V dropped 5 bases and J dropped 2; count of bases not matched to a gene: 7. Germline-derived CDR1 and CDR2 are SEHNR and FQNEAQ (reference sequence). The CDR3 is 15 residues long. 5'RACE primed from the constant segment yielded TCR alpha and TCR beta cDNA libraries bearing sample barcodes and UMIs. MiXCR was run by TCRdb on the 5' RACE reads, yielding one entry per CDR3 protein. The data show roughly 250,000 distinct CDR3 sequences, around 17% seen once. Study-wide results and limits: Contracting CD4+ clones lay largely in CM and EM, with CD8+ ones residing in EMRA. Day 15 to 85 contracting clones showed balanced CD4/CD8; day 15 to 37 expanders favored CD4+.

Sequences were obtained from PBMCs or a T cell subset sorted from them (not recorded which). The receptor was isolated from a man in his late teens or twenties who had mild COVID-19 (a few samples of this study predate the infection). Cell type and time point are not known. This chain joins TRBV7-9 and TRBJ2-3, with 7 bases matching TRBD1. The CDR3 DNA reads TGTGCCAGCAGCCGACCGGGACAGCTCACAGATACGCAGTATTTT. Translated, it gives CASSRPGQLTDTQYF.